This T cell receptor (beta chain) was sequenced for a study of blood T cells in healthy people across ages. Roughly 10 milliliters of peripheral blood were drawn from each donor. Then a second PCR, running roughly 7 to 11 cycles, was carried out with a sample-barcoded 5' primer and a J-beta primer mix. A tag from a template-switch adaptor with 12 random nucleotides marked each cDNA molecule. TCRdb redid the calling of the 5' RACE reads with MiXCR, one entry per CDR3 protein. Here the sample spans 1.2 million to 1.5 million distinct CDR3 sequences, 40% to 50% being singletons. Germline V gene data show CDR1 as ENHRY and CDR2 as SYGVKD. Trimming took 2 bases from V and 6 from J, leaving 21 bases between them. This CDR3 region has 17 residues. This clonotype is a singleton in its sample.

The chain recombines TRBV10-3 with TRBJ2-3; D tentatively fits TRBD1 or TRBD2 (7 bases each). This sequence originates from a woman younger than 30 in good health. Sequencing was carried out using blood. CDR3 sequence (DNA): TGTGCCATCAGTGAGGTTCTAGCTGCAGGGGGAGGGGATACGCAGTATTTT. Amino acid sequence: CAISEVLAAGGGDTQYF.